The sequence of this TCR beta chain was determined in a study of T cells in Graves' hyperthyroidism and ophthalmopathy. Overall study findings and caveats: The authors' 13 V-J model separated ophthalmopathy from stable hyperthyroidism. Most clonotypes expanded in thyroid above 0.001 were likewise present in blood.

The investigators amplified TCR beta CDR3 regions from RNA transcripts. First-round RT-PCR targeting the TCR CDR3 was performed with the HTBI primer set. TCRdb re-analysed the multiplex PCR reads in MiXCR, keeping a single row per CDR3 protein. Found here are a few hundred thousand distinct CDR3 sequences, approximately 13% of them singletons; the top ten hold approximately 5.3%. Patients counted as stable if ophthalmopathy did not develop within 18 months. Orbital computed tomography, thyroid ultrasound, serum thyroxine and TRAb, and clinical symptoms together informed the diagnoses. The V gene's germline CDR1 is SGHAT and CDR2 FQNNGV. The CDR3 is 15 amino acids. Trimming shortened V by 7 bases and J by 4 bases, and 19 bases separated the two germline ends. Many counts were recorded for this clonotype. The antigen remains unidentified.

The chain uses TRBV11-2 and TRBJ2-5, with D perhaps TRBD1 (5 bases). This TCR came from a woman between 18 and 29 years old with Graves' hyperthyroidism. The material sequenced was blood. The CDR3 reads CASMTYQGRLETQYF. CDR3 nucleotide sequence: TGTGCCAGCATGACCTACCAGGGTCGATTAGAGACCCAGTACTTC.